The rows below give T cell receptor beta chains drawn from one sample of a study of blood T cell repertoires in COVID-19. Data came from immunoSEQ multiplex PCR; TCRdb stores just in-frame clones and leaves some out. The sample includes 290,000 or so clones, roughly 90% seen only once; the top ten take 3.5% to 4.5%. The sequencing sample was made of PBMCs or T cells enriched from blood (not recorded which). These receptors all come from a woman between 18 and 29 years old with acute COVID-19. Both conserved end residues are part of each CDR3. A D gene is named only where the DNA matches it firmly. Some rows mark clone size as missing; the rest say once, few, many or name a class of expanded clone.

d_call j_call clone_size cdr3_length v_call cdr3_aa cdr3_nt
TRBD2 TRBJ2-3 - 15 TRBV5-4 CASSLGGTRTDTQYF TGTGCCAGCAGCTTGGGGGGGACTAGGACAGATACGCAGTATTTT
TRBD1 TRBJ1-2 few 13 TRBV12-3/TRBV12-4 CASSRDRGYGYTF TGTGCCAGCAGTCGGGACAGGGGCTATGGCTACACCTTC
- TRBJ1-4 - 13 TRBV6-2/TRBV6-3 CASSLYANEKLFF TGTGCCAGCAGTTTGTACGCGAATGAAAAACTGTTTTTT
- TRBJ2-6 - 15 TRBV6-5 CASSYERSGANVLTF TGTGCCAGCAGTTACGAGCGCTCTGGGGCCAACGTCCTGACTTTC
TRBD1 TRBJ2-1 - 17 TRBV5-8 CASSLAYDRGPNNEQFF TGTGCCAGCAGCTTGGCCTATGACAGGGGACCCAACAATGAGCAGTTCTTC
- TRBJ2-7 - 16 TRBV21-1 CASSKARGTMEYEQYF TGTGCCAGCAGCAAAGCAAGAGGGACTATGGAATACGAGCAGTACTTC
TRBD2 TRBJ2-3 - 19 TRBV6-2/TRBV6-3 CASSSLRLAGGPLTDTQYF TGTGCCAGCAGTTCTCTAAGGCTAGCGGGAGGGCCGTTGACAGATACGCAGTATTTT
TRBD2 TRBJ2-1 - 15 TRBV19 CASSGLAGGYNEQFF TGTGCCAGTAGTGGTCTAGCGGGAGGCTATAATGAGCAGTTCTTC
- TRBJ2-5 - 15 TRBV7-9 CASSLSTGGGDTQYF TGTGCCAGCAGTTTAAGCACCGGAGGGGGGGACACCCAGTACTTC
TRBD1 TRBJ2-1 - 15 TRBV28 CASRRTGVANNEQFF TGTGCCAGCAGGCGAACAGGGGTGGCCAACAATGAGCAGTTCTTC
- TRBJ2-7 - 17 TRBV27 CASSLGLPGGKPYEQYF TGTGCCAGCAGTTTGGGACTCCCCGGGGGTAAACCATACGAGCAGTACTTC
TRBD1 TRBJ2-3 once 16 TRBV9 CASSVGRGRSTDTQYF TGTGCCAGCAGCGTCGGCAGGGGGCGGAGCACAGATACGCAGTATTTT
- TRBJ1-5 - 14 TRBV5-8 CASGTQGSNQPQHF TGTGCCAGCGGCACACAGGGTAGCAATCAGCCCCAGCATTTT
- TRBJ2-7 once 13 TRBV30 CAWSPQPEDEQYF TGTGCCTGGTCCCCCCAACCTGAGGACGAGCAGTACTTC
TRBD1 TRBJ1-1 - 17 TRBV28 CASSYSLTGGSRTEAFF TGTGCCAGCAGTTATAGTTTGACAGGGGGGTCCCGCACTGAAGCTTTCTTT
TRBD2 TRBJ2-3 - 16 TRBV5-6 CASSLKRGLFTDTQYF TGTGCCAGCAGCTTAAAGCGGGGACTATTTACAGATACGCAGTATTTT
- TRBJ1-1 - 14 TRBV6-5 CASRAYEGNTEAFF TGTGCCAGCAGGGCCTATGAGGGGAACACTGAAGCTTTCTTT
- TRBJ1-2 - 13 TRBV12-3/TRBV12-4 CASSSDGNYGYTF TGTGCCAGCAGTAGCGACGGGAACTATGGCTACACCTTC
- TRBJ2-2 - 14 TRBV9 CASSAGQHTGELFF TGTGCCAGCAGCGCCGGACAGCACACCGGGGAGCTGTTTTTT
- TRBJ1-3 - 15 TRBV29-1 CSVEERGLAGNTIYF TGCAGCGTTGAAGAACGAGGATTGGCTGGAAACACCATATATTTT
- TRBJ1-1 - 11 TRBV14 CASSNSFVAFF TGTGCCAGCAGCAACAGTTTCGTAGCTTTCTTT
TRBD1 TRBJ2-2 - 14 TRBV7-2 CASGTGANTGELFF TGTGCCAGCGGGACAGGGGCGAACACCGGGGAGCTGTTTTTT
TRBD1 TRBJ2-7 - 16 TRBV5-4 CASSLLWGQGNYEQYF TGTGCCAGCAGCTTGCTATGGGGACAGGGGAACTACGAGCAGTACTTC
TRBD1 TRBJ2-3 - 19 TRBV27 CASSLYGTARPWGTDTQYF TGTGCCAGCAGTTTATACGGGACAGCAAGGCCTTGGGGCACAGATACGCAGTATTTT
TRBD1 TRBJ1-2 - 13 TRBV28 CASSPWDRGGYTF TGTGCCAGCAGTCCGTGGGACAGAGGGGGCTACACCTTC
- TRBJ1-2 many 11 TRBV5-1 CASSLDAGYTF TGCGCCAGCAGCTTGGATGCGGGCTACACCTTC
TRBD1 TRBJ1-5 - 18 TRBV27 CASSSAPPGQGLDQPQHF TGTGCCAGCAGTTCGGCCCCTCCAGGACAGGGTCTAGATCAGCCCCAGCATTTT
TRBD1 TRBJ1-4 - 13 TRBV2 CASAGTANEKLFF TGTGCCAGCGCCGGGACAGCAAATGAAAAACTGTTTTTT
- TRBJ1-2 many 15 TRBV6-5 CASGVLQGPRGGYTF TGTGCCAGCGGGGTCTTACAGGGCCCCCGCGGGGGCTACACCTTC
- TRBJ2-7 - 15 TRBV7-6 CASSLGGESFYEQYF TGTGCCAGCAGCTTAGGGGGGGAGTCCTTCTACGAGCAGTACTTC
TRBD2 TRBJ2-3 - 15 TRBV28 CASAVSGRAADTQYF TGTGCCAGCGCCGTAAGCGGGAGGGCGGCAGATACGCAGTATTTT
- TRBJ1-5 - 15 TRBV2 CASSVVGGDNQPQHF TGTGCCAGCAGTGTAGTCGGAGGGGACAATCAGCCCCAGCATTTT
- TRBJ2-4 - 14 TRBV27 CASSEEPSKNIQYF TGTGCCAGCAGTGAGGAGCCGTCCAAAAACATTCAGTACTTC
- TRBJ2-7 - 14 TRBV18 CASSPGQVPSEQYF TGTGCCAGCTCACCAGGGCAGGTCCCCAGCGAGCAGTACTTC
- TRBJ2-6 - 19 TRBV5-8 CASSTRPIRTNSGANVLTF TGTGCCAGCAGCACCCGCCCAATCAGGACTAACTCTGGGGCCAACGTCCTGACTTTC
- TRBJ2-7 - 15 TRBV11-2 CASSINRQAVHEQYF TGTGCCAGCAGCATAAACAGACAGGCTGTCCACGAGCAGTACTTC
- TRBJ1-1 - 15 TRBV2 CASRLQGLLNTEAFF TGTGCCAGCAGACTTCAGGGGCTCCTGAACACTGAAGCTTTCTTT
TRBD2 TRBJ2-1 - 19 TRBV4-1 CASSQPNRGRLAGYNEQFF TGCGCCAGCAGCCAACCCAACCGGGGGAGACTAGCGGGTTACAATGAGCAGTTCTTC
- TRBJ2-1 once 17 TRBV19 CASIGGTGAIWGNEQFF TGTGCCAGTATAGGAGGGACCGGAGCCATTTGGGGCAATGAGCAGTTCTTC
TRBD2 TRBJ2-7 - 15 TRBV7-9 CASSGGLAGAYEQYF TGTGCCAGCAGCGGGGGACTAGCGGGGGCCTACGAGCAGTACTTC